These T cell receptor beta chains were read from a single sample in a study of T cells of healthy individuals. MiXCR, run by TCRdb on the 5' RACE reads, gives a single entry per CDR3 protein. The repertoire consists of some 100,000 distinct CDR3 sequences, with 17% occurring once and the leading ten covering approximately 6%. Source of these receptors: a human donor in good health. Both conserved end residues are part of each CDR3. Each record gives: V gene, J gene, CDR3 protein.

>TRBV7-2|TRBJ1-2
CASSLQVRQGDFYGYTF
>TRBV5-1|TRBJ1-2
CASSLAARPFYGYTF
>TRBV3-1|TRBJ2-5
CASSQALDPSAGTQYF
>TRBV4-3|TRBJ2-6
CASSQDLGGTGANVLTF
>TRBV29-1|TRBJ1-1
CSVDPGLGMNTEAFF
>TRBV29-1|TRBJ2-3
CSVFIVGRATDTQYF
>TRBV20-1|TRBJ2-1
CSVPAGGYNEQFF
>TRBV7-9|TRBJ1-2
CASSLSGTYGYTF
>TRBV4-1|TRBJ2-1
CASRSTSGRGNEQFF
>TRBV20-1|TRBJ1-1
CSAAKGGSTEAFF
>TRBV5-6|TRBJ2-7
CASRVTGGGYEQYF
>TRBV12-3/TRBV12-4|TRBJ1-6
CASKDRSSYNSPLHF
>TRBV7-2|TRBJ2-1
CVSSLETHNEQFF
>TRBV13|TRBJ2-5
CASSLASGGNQETQYF
>TRBV7-8|TRBJ2-2
CASSLAALGTGELFF
>TRBV20-1|TRBJ1-5
CSARGTLRGNQPQHF
>TRBV2|TRBJ1-2
CASSQQGAQGNGYTF
>TRBV20-1|TRBJ2-7
CSGQRGSYEQYF
>TRBV4-1|TRBJ2-5
CASSQWRGETQYF
>TRBV21-1|TRBJ2-3
CASSKTGSGRTDTQYF
>TRBV20-1|TRBJ2-7
CSARGLPQGHEQYF
>TRBV19|TRBJ2-5
CAANLRCGIEETQYF
>TRBV28|TRBJ2-7
CASSLWDSLVEQYF